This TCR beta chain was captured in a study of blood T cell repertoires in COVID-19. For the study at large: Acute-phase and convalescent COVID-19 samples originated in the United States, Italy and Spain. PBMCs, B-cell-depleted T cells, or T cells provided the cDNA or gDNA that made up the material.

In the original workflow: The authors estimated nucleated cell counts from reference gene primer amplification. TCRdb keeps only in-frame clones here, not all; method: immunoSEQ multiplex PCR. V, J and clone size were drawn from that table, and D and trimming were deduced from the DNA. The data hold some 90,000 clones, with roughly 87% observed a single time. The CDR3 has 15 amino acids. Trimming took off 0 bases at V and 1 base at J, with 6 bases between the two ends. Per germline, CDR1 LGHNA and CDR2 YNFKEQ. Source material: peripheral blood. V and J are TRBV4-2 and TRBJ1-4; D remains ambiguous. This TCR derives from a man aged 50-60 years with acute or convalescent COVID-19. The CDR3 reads CASSQDRLTNEKLFF. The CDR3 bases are TGTGCCAGCAGCCAAGATCGGTTAACTAATGAAAAACTGTTTTTT.